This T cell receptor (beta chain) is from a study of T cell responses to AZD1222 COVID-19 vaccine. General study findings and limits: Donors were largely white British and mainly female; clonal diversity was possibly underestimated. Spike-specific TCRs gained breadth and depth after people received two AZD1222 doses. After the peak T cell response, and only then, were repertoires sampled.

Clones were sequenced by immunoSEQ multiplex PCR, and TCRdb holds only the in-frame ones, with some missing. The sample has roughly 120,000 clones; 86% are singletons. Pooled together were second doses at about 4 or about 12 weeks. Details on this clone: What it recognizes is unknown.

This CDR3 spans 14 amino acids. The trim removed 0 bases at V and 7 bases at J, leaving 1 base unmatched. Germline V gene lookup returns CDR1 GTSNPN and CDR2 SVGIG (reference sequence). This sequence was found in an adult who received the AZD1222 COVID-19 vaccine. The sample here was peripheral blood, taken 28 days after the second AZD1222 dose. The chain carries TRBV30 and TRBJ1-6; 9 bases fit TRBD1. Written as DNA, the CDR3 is TGTGCCTGGAGTGTAGGGACAGGGAATTCACCCCTCCACTTT. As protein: CAWSVGTGNSPLHF. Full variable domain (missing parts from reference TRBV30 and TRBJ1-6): SQTIHQWPATLVQPVGSPLSLECTVEGTSNPNLYWYRQAAGRGLQLLFYSVGIGQISSEVPQNLSASRPQDRQFILSSKKLLLSDSGFYLCAWSVGTGNSPLHFGNGTRLTVT.